The text below deals with one T cell receptor (beta chain). Antigen unknown. The CDR3 has 14 amino acids. Germline V lookup: CDR1 SGDLS, CDR2 YYNGEE. V was cut by 0 bases and J by 6 bases, with 9 bases left in between. The data are from a study of T cell responses to AZD1222 COVID-19 vaccine. Study background: Researchers grouped second doses given at about 4 or about 12 weeks into one pool.

Assay used: immunoSEQ multiplex PCR; TCRdb lists only in-frame clones, some missing. The profile shows around 140,000 clones, roughly 92% of them singletons. General study findings and limits: Possibly, clonal diversity was underestimated; donors were largely white British and included more females. Unmutated variant regions are reportedly targeted by nearly half of spike-specific TCRs.

This clonotype was sampled from an adult in good health. The rearrangement uses TRBV9 and TRBJ2-2, with D hard to call. Sequenced material: peripheral blood, taken on day 0 of AZD1222 vaccination. CDR3: CASSVAVMPGELFF. CDR3 nucleotide sequence: TGTGCCAGCAGCGTAGCAGTGATGCCCGGGGAGCTGTTTTTT.